This T cell receptor (beta chain) emerged from a study of regulatory T cells in long-lasting Graves disease. This clonotype was seen more than once but under ten times. Antigen specificity is unknown. Building the TCR beta libraries relied on iRepertoire HTBI primers, and CDR3 regions underwent Arm-PCR. TCRdb fed the multiplex PCR reads into MiXCR, producing one record per CDR3 protein. The sample contains some 340,000 distinct CDR3 sequences, approximately 10% of which appear only once. The time point is: newly diagnosed GD, antithyroid drugs for less than 3 months. Preparation of the TCR library used RNA extracted from PBMCs. Findings of the study overall: The researchers studied only peripheral blood, not thyroid tissue.

This sample also belongs to another study, concerning T cells in Graves' hyperthyroidism and ophthalmopathy. That study reports: An absence of ophthalmopathy progression within 18 months meant stable Graves' hyperthyroidism. A first-round RT-PCR of the TCR CDR3 used the HTBI primer set.

Sequences were derived from peripheral blood mononuclear cells (PBMCs), sampled at new diagnosis, from a patient treated with antithyroid drugs. This clonotype was sampled from a woman between 18 and 29 years old with Graves disease.

The CDR3 sequence: CASAPYGYTYEQYV. The CDR3 DNA is TGTGCCAGCGCTCCGTATGGGTATACCTACGAGCAGTACGTC. The gene calls are TRBV2 and TRBJ2-7; no reliable D call. This CDR3 contains 14 residues. Germline V gene data show CDR1 as SNHLY and CDR2 as FYNNEI. Trimming stripped 8 bases from V and 2 bases from J, with 16 bases between.